One sample yielded the 32 T cell receptor beta chains listed below, sequenced in a study of blood T cell repertoires in COVID-19. Generated by immunoSEQ multiplex PCR, the TCRdb table keeps only in-frame clones and is missing some. Of about 100,000 clones detected, roughly 92% appear once; the ten largest clones hold roughly 5.6%. The sequenced sample was peripheral blood. All receptors come from a man in his forties or fifties with active COVID-19.

The CDR3 DNA reads as TGCGCCAGCAGCTCGCCGGGAACTAATGAAAAACTGTTTTTT. Its protein product is CASSSPGTNEKLFF. This sequence joins TRBV5-1 and TRBJ1-4; no reliable D call. Trimming shortened V by 3 bases and J by 1 base, and 7 bases separated the two germline ends. Germline V lookup: CDR1 SGHRS, CDR2 YFSETQ. This CDR3 is 14 amino acids long.

The chain employs TRBV11-2 and TRBJ1-2, with D perhaps matching TRBD1 (6 bases). This CDR3 contains 14 residues. The germline V and J ends were trimmed by 7 bases and 4 bases, with 16 bases remaining between them. Per the germline V gene, CDR1 is SGHAT and CDR2 is FQNNGV. The CDR3 here is CASTSGEGGYGYTF. The CDR3, as DNA: TGTGCCAGCACATCCGGGGAGGGGGGCTATGGCTACACCTTC.

This chain joins TRBV3-1 (or the pseudogene TRBV3-2) and TRBJ2-2; TRBD2 matches at 13 bases. This CDR3 is built from 17 residues. V shed 4 bases, J shed 5 bases, and the junction held 7 bases outside the gene matches. Looked up from germline, CDR1 is LGHDT and CDR2 is YNNKEL (reference sequence). As DNA, the CDR3 is TGTGCCAGCAGCCCCCCAAGACTAGCGGGAGGAACCGGGGAGCTGTTTTTT. Protein: CASSPPRLAGGTGELFF.

This chain connects TRBV7-9 to TRBJ2-7, with D tentatively TRBD1 (5 bases). The V and J ends lost 1 base and 0 bases respectively, with 16 bases between them. Germline CDR1 reads SEHNR; CDR2 reads FQNEAQ (reference sequence). The CDR3 contains 17 residues. CDR3 nucleotides: TGTGCCAGCAGCTTAGTCATCCAGGGCTTTAGCTCCTACGAGCAGTACTTC. It translates to CASSLVIQGFSSYEQYF.

The genes are TRBV7-2 and TRBJ2-1; 13 bases map to TRBD2. The trim removed 5 bases at V and 11 bases at J, leaving 3 bases unmatched. CDR1 SGHTA and CDR2 FQGNSA come from the germline V gene. The CDR3 contains 13 residues. The DNA for the CDR3 is TGTGCCAGCAGCCTGGGACTAGCGGGGCAGCAGTTCTTC. Amino acid sequence: CASSLGLAGQQFF. Full variable domain (missing parts from reference TRBV7-2 and TRBJ2-1): GAGVSQSPSNKVTEKGKDVELRCDPISGHTALYWYRQSLGQGLEFLIYFQGNSAPDKSGLPSDRFSAERTGGSVSTLTIQRTQQEDSAVYLCASSLGLAGQQFFGPGTRLTVL.

This clone was detected once. The genes are TRBV7-8 and TRBJ2-1; 8 positions agree with TRBD2. The trim removed 5 bases at V and 2 bases at J, leaving 5 bases unmatched. The CDR3 is 15 amino acids. The germline CDR1 and CDR2 sequences are SGHVS and FQNEAQ. The CDR3 is CASSLGGGAYNEQFF. The CDR3 nucleotides are TGTGCCAGCAGCCTCGGGGGGGGAGCCTACAATGAGCAGTTCTTC.

This sequence joins TRBV5-1 and TRBJ2-7, with TRBD1 matching 9 bases. V was clipped by 4 bases and J by 6 bases; unmatched bases: 11. Looked up from germline, CDR1 is SGHRS and CDR2 is YFSETQ. The CDR3 length is 15 residues. CDR3 sequence: CASSEEPGTGFEQYF. CDR3 DNA sequence: TGCGCCAGCAGCGAGGAACCCGGGACAGGGTTCGAGCAGTACTTC.

The CDR3 loop is CASSLPRQGVNTDTQYF. CDR3 sequence (DNA): TGTGCCAGCAGTTTGCCCCGACAGGGGGTAAACACAGATACGCAGTATTTT. This rearrangement joins TRBV28 to TRBJ2-3; TRBD1 matches 9 bases. CDR1 is MDHEN, CDR2 SYDVKM, per germline. The CDR3 is made up of 17 amino acids. Trimming at V came to 3 bases and at J to 2 bases, leaving 9 bases not matched to a gene.

The V and J genes are TRBV5-1 and TRBJ2-3; TRBD2 is a possible D gene (7 bases). Trimming took off 0 bases at V and 2 bases at J, with 10 bases between the two ends. The CDR3 sequence is 15 residues long. The germline CDR1 and CDR2 sequences are SGHRS and YFSETQ. CDR3 sequence: CASSLGAGATDTQYF. DNA of the CDR3: TGCGCCAGCAGCTTGGGTGCGGGGGCCACAGATACGCAGTATTTT.

The chain recombines TRBV19 with TRBJ1-4; 8 nucleotides agree with TRBD1. From germline, CDR1 is LNHDA and CDR2 SQIVND (reference sequence). This CDR3 region has 14 residues. V lost 6 bases and J lost 8; bases outside the gene matches: 8. CDR3 DNA: TGTGCCAGTAGCACGACAGGGGCGCGGGAAAAACTGTTTTTT. Its translation: CASSTTGAREKLFF.

The chain uses TRBV7-9 and TRBJ1-4, with D perhaps TRBD1 (6 bases). This CDR3 has 14 residues. The ends were cut back, 1 base at V and 7 bases at J, with 10 bases in the middle. The germline gives CDR1 SEHNR, CDR2 FQNEAQ (reference sequence). The CDR3 nucleotides are TGTGCCAGCAGCTTAGGGGGGCTGGGTGAAAAACTGTTTTTT. Amino acids: CASSLGGLGEKLFF.

Only a few counts were recorded for this clone. This chain links TRBV7-9 with TRBJ2-3; 8 bases are shared with TRBD2. Germline CDR1 SEHNR, CDR2 FQNEAQ (reference sequence). The CDR3 spans 17 residues. Trimming cost V 5 bases and J 2 bases; bases outside gene matches: 12. This CDR3 is CASSPAGTRLNTDTQYF. The CDR3 nucleotides read TGTGCCAGCAGCCCCGCCGGGACTAGACTTAACACAGATACGCAGTATTTT.

This clone was observed once. The rearrangement joins TRBV24-1 to TRBJ2-7; the match to TRBD2 covers 14 bases. Trimming at V came to 3 bases and at J to 6 bases, leaving 3 bases not matched to a gene. The CDR3 has 15 amino acids. CDR1 and CDR2 from the germline V gene are KGHDR and SFDVKD. The CDR3 spells CATSDGTSGRGEQYF. CDR3 bases: TGTGCCACCAGTGATGGGACTAGCGGGAGAGGCGAGCAGTACTTC.

The chain joins TRBV6-6 to TRBJ2-7, with 8 bases identical to TRBD1. Germline-derived CDR1 and CDR2 are MNHNY and SVGAGI (reference sequence). The CDR3 loop spans 13 amino acids. The junction had 3 bases not matched to a gene; V was cut back by 5 bases and J by 3 bases. The CDR3 sequence: CASSGQGDYEQYF. CDR3 DNA sequence: TGTGCCAGCAGTGGACAGGGCGACTACGAGCAGTACTTC.

This chain uses TRBV6-5 with TRBJ1-1; D remains unclear. Germline CDR1 reads MNHEY; CDR2 reads SVGAGI. V was pared by 7 bases and J by 7 bases, with 19 bases between. This CDR3 has 14 amino acids. This CDR3 reads CASTPDPGIDEAFF. For the CDR3, the DNA is TGTGCCAGCACGCCTGACCCAGGAATCGATGAAGCTTTCTTT.

This rearrangement joins TRBV5-1 to TRBJ2-5; 8 positions agree with TRBD2. Trimming at V came to 4 bases and at J to 5 bases, leaving 4 bases not matched to a gene. Germline V gene lookup returns CDR1 SGHRS and CDR2 YFSETQ. The CDR3 sequence is 13 residues long. The CDR3 region has the DNA TGCGCCAGCAGCCCGGGGGGGGAGGAGACCCAGTACTTC. Amino acids: CASSPGGEETQYF.

This chain links TRBV24-1 with TRBJ2-7; 10 nucleotides align to TRBD2. CDR1 and CDR2 (germline): KGHDR, SFDVKD. Germline trimming cut 4 bases from V and 2 bases from J; bases unmatched to any gene: 10. The CDR3 has 17 amino acids. CDR3 amino acids: CATSDPRTSGSPYEQYF. The CDR3 DNA is TGTGCCACCAGTGACCCTCGGACTAGCGGTTCCCCCTACGAGCAGTACTTC.

This chain uses TRBV7-3 with TRBJ2-2; tentative D call: TRBD1 (5 bases). Germline-derived CDR1 and CDR2 are SGHTA and FQGTGA. The CDR3 has 15 residues. V was cut by 4 bases and J by 0 bases, with 9 bases left in between. Here the CDR3 reads CASSSTASNTGELFF. The CDR3 region has the DNA TGTGCCAGCAGCTCGACAGCCTCGAACACCGGGGAGCTGTTTTTT.

Worth noting for this clone: Relative to the germline gene, one junction end is altered; a read error may explain this. The V gene is TRBV7-2, the J gene TRBJ1-2; D remains unclear. This CDR3 is 15 amino acids long. CDR1 is SGHTA, CDR2 FQGNSA, per germline. Here the CDR3 DNA reads TGTGCCAGCAGCTTAGGTTTTCGTTCTAATTATGGCTACACCTTC. Translating gives CASSLGFRSNYGYTF.

V usage is TRBV15 and J usage is TRBJ2-1, with 11 bases that match TRBD2. From germline, CDR1 is LNHNV and CDR2 YYDKDF (reference sequence). Trimming removed 0 bases from V and 0 bases from J; junction bases left unmatched: 4. The CDR3 length is 18 residues. This CDR3 reads CATSRDRLAGSSYNEQFF. The CDR3 DNA reads TGTGCCACCAGCAGAGACCGACTAGCGGGGAGCTCCTACAATGAGCAGTTCTTC.

The genes are TRBV7-6 and TRBJ2-2, with 10 bases matching TRBD2. The V gene's germline CDR1 is SGHVS and CDR2 FNYEAQ. Losses at the gene ends were 5 bases for V and 1 base for J; bases not matched to a gene: 10. CDR3 length: 18 residues. The CDR3 coding sequence is TGTGCCAGCAGCACTCGAGCGGGAGGGCCGGGGAACACCGGGGAGCTGTTTTTT. Its protein is CASSTRAGGPGNTGELFF. The full variable domain, with the rest looked up from reference TRBV7-6 and TRBJ2-2, is GAGVSQSPRYKVTKRGQDVALRCDPISGHVSLYWYRQALGQGPEFLTYFNYEAQQDKSGLPNDRFSAERPEGSISTLTIQRTEQRDSAMYRCASSTRAGGPGNTGELFFGEGSRLTVL.

This clone was detected once. The chain combines TRBV30 with TRBJ1-3; maybe TRBD1 (5 bases). Germline CDR1 reads GTSNPN; CDR2 reads SVGIG (reference sequence). The CDR3 runs to 18 residues. V shed 3 bases and J shed 0 bases, with 21 bases lying between them. CDR3 DNA: TGTGCCTGGAGCAATGGCGGGGGTGAACAGCTCTCTGGAAACACCATATATTTT. This sequence encodes CAWSNGGGEQLSGNTIYF.

This chain joins TRBV28 and TRBJ2-1, with 8 bases identical to TRBD2. Germline V gene data show CDR1 as MDHEN and CDR2 as SYDVKM. The CDR3 is 15 amino acids. J was trimmed by 7 bases and V by 6 bases; bases with no gene match: 11. The CDR3 coding sequence is TGTGCCAGCAGCCCCTGGATAGCGGGAAGAAATGAGCAGTTCTTC. It is translated as CASSPWIAGRNEQFF.

The chain links TRBV9 to TRBJ1-1, with 8 bases that match TRBD1. This CDR3 is built from 17 residues. Trimming took 0 bases from V and 0 from J; bases not matched to a gene: 7. Germline V CDR1 and CDR2: SGDLS, YYNGEE. The CDR3 DNA follows: TGTGCCAGCAGCGTAGGACAGGGGCCCTTCATGAACACTGAAGCTTTCTTT. This encodes CASSVGQGPFMNTEAFF.

The chain joins TRBV19 to TRBJ2-1; weak D call: TRBD2 (6 bases). The germline V gene encodes CDR1 LNHDA and CDR2 SQIVND (reference sequence). Trimming left V 1 base short and J 8 bases short, with 21 bases between. The CDR3 consists of 17 residues. DNA for the CDR3: TGTGCCAGTAGTATAGGGTCCGGGACTGTGGAGAGAGATGAGCAGTTCTTC. Translating it yields CASSIGSGTVERDEQFF.

This chain joins TRBV7-3 and TRBJ2-1; TRBD1 agrees at 9 bases. The V and J ends lost 5 bases and 5 bases, in that order; junction bases with no gene match: 7. Germline V gene lookup returns CDR1 SGHTA and CDR2 FQGTGA. CDR3 length equals 15 residues. The CDR3 protein is CASSLQGASNNEQFF. CDR3 DNA: TGTGCCAGCAGCCTACAGGGGGCATCTAACAATGAGCAGTTCTTC.

V usage is TRBV28 and J usage is TRBJ1-6, with TRBD1 matching 7 bases. This CDR3 has 15 amino acids. V lost 3 bases to trimming and J lost 4 bases; unmatched junction nucleotides: 3. The germline gives CDR1 MDHEN, CDR2 SYDVKM. The CDR3 DNA sequence: TGTGCCAGCAGTTTGCCGACAGGGTATAATTCACCCCTCCACTTT. Protein product: CASSLPTGYNSPLHF.

The chain uses TRBV28 and TRBJ2-7, with 10 bases fitting TRBD1. CDR3 length: 15 residues. V was pared by 5 bases and J by 3 bases, with 7 bases of the junction left unmatched. Germline V gives CDR1 MDHEN, CDR2 SYDVKM. The CDR3 loop is CASSPLRDRGYEQYF. The CDR3 nucleotides read TGTGCCAGCAGTCCCCTCCGGGACAGGGGCTACGAGCAGTACTTC. The variable domain in full, completed from reference TRBV28 and TRBJ2-7, reads DVKVTQSSRYLVKRTGEKVFLECVQDMDHENMFWYRQDPGLGLRLIYFSYDVKMKEKGDIPEGYSVSREKKERFSLILESASTNQTSMYLCASSPLRDRGYEQYFGPGTRLTVT.

The chain combines TRBV27 with TRBJ2-6, with 7 bases fitting TRBD1. Germline values: CDR1 MNHEY, CDR2 SMNVEV (reference sequence). This CDR3 has 20 residues. V gave up 5 bases and J gave up 1 base; unmatched junction bases: 17. CDR3 sequence reads: CASSPLPLTGTLSGANVLTF. In DNA, the CDR3 is TGTGCCAGCAGTCCACTCCCTTTGACAGGGACATTATCTGGGGCCAACGTCCTGACTTTC.

The genes are TRBV5-1 and TRBJ2-5; TRBD2 might be the D (7 bases). V was pared by 4 bases and J by 3 bases, with 13 bases between. From germline, CDR1 is SGHRS and CDR2 YFSETQ. The CDR3 consists of 14 residues. The CDR3 region has the DNA TGCGCCAGCAGCCCGGCGGGGGACAAAGAGACCCAGTACTTC. This sequence encodes CASSPAGDKETQYF.

The CDR3, as DNA: TGTGCCAGCAGCCCTACCCAGGGTCCATGGTCACCCCTCCACTTT. This codes for CASSPTQGPWSPLHF. V gene TRBV3-1 (or the pseudogene TRBV3-2) combines with J gene TRBJ1-6; maybe TRBD1 (5 bases). V was cut by 4 bases and J by 10 bases, with 17 bases left in between. The germline V gene has CDR1 LGHDT and CDR2 YNNKEL (reference sequence). The CDR3 covers 15 residues.

The chain couples TRBV3-1 (or the pseudogene TRBV3-2) to TRBJ2-1, with 7 bases fitting TRBD1. Unmatched junction bases numbered 3, after V lost 2 bases and J lost 2 bases. Germline loops: CDR1 LGHDT, CDR2 YNNKEL (reference sequence). The CDR3 extends over 15 amino acids. CDR3 region: CASSQQGDPYNEQFF. The CDR3 DNA follows: TGTGCCAGCAGCCAACAGGGGGACCCCTACAATGAGCAGTTCTTC.